This TCR beta chain was sequenced during a study of cytomegalovirus exposure and HLA in healthy donors. PCR involved 60 Vbeta and 13 Jbeta primers. Here immunoSEQ multiplex PCR was the method, and the copy in TCRdb shows in-frame clones only, minus some. This repertoire includes 65,000 to 95,000 clones. General observations from the study: The likely origin of a cluster of highly shared sequence variants was a sequencing artifact. Another analysis was done later, and it associated approximately 17,000 TCR beta sequences with HLA alleles at 0.05 false discovery rate.

With respect to this clone: Its antigen is as yet unknown.

The sequence was collected from a female donor in good health and CMV-seropositive. The sample was PBMCs.

The CDR3 DNA follows: TGTGCCAGCAGCCTCCGAGGTGGAGGGGAGAACACTGAAGCTTTCTTT. Its translation: CASSLRGGGENTEAFF. The chain has TRBV4-2 and TRBJ1-1, with D perhaps TRBD1 (5 bases). V was pared by 4 bases and J by 1 base, with 16 bases between. CDR3 length equals 16 residues. CDR1 is LGHNA, CDR2 YNFKEQ, per germline.